This TCR beta chain was sequenced in a study of cytomegalovirus exposure and HLA in healthy donors. Trimming removed 1 base from V and 8 bases from J, with 14 bases in between. Per germline, CDR1 LNHDA and CDR2 SQIVND (reference sequence). The CDR3 covers 14 residues. Study outcomes and limitations: Listed as cytomegalovirus-associated were about 160 TCR beta chains.

Details on this clone: Its antigen is still unknown.

Repertoires were generated with immunoSEQ multiplex PCR, while TCRdb's copy carries only in-frame clones and drops some. This table holds 70,000 to 85,000 clones, roughly 94% found once. The J gene is TRBJ1-2, the V gene TRBV19; D is possibly TRBD1 (6 bases). The TCR sequence derives from a woman between 18 and 29 years old in good health and CMV-seropositive. Sequenced sample: PBMCs. The CDR3 sequence: CASSIASGAEGYTF. As DNA, the CDR3 is TGTGCCAGTAGTATAGCCTCAGGGGCGGAAGGCTACACCTTC.